This T cell receptor (beta chain) was captured in a study of CD8+ T cells in alopecia areata. Sequencing used cDNA as its template, made by extracting RNA and reverse transcribing it. Clones were read by immunoSEQ multiplex PCR, and TCRdb kept only the in-frame ones, dropping some. The table includes a few hundred thousand clones, roughly two fifths detected once. Noted treatment: oral pan-JAK inhibitor, 5-10 mg twice daily. Collected material from alopecia areata patients comprised lesional scalp punch biopsies and peripheral blood. The starting material was CD4+ T cells sorted from blood, obtained around week 34, from a patient treated with tofacitinib. The receptor was derived from a human donor with alopecia areata.

CDR3 loop: CSVADLLWGVEAFF. DNA for the CDR3: TGCAGCGTTGCCGACCTTTTGTGGGGCGTGGAGGCTTTCTTT. The gene calls are TRBV29-1 and TRBJ1-1; a weak D match, TRBD1 (5 bases). CDR3 length equals 14 residues. V was cut by 4 bases and J by 11 bases, with 23 bases left in between. Looked up from germline, CDR1 is SQVTM and CDR2 is ANQGSEA.